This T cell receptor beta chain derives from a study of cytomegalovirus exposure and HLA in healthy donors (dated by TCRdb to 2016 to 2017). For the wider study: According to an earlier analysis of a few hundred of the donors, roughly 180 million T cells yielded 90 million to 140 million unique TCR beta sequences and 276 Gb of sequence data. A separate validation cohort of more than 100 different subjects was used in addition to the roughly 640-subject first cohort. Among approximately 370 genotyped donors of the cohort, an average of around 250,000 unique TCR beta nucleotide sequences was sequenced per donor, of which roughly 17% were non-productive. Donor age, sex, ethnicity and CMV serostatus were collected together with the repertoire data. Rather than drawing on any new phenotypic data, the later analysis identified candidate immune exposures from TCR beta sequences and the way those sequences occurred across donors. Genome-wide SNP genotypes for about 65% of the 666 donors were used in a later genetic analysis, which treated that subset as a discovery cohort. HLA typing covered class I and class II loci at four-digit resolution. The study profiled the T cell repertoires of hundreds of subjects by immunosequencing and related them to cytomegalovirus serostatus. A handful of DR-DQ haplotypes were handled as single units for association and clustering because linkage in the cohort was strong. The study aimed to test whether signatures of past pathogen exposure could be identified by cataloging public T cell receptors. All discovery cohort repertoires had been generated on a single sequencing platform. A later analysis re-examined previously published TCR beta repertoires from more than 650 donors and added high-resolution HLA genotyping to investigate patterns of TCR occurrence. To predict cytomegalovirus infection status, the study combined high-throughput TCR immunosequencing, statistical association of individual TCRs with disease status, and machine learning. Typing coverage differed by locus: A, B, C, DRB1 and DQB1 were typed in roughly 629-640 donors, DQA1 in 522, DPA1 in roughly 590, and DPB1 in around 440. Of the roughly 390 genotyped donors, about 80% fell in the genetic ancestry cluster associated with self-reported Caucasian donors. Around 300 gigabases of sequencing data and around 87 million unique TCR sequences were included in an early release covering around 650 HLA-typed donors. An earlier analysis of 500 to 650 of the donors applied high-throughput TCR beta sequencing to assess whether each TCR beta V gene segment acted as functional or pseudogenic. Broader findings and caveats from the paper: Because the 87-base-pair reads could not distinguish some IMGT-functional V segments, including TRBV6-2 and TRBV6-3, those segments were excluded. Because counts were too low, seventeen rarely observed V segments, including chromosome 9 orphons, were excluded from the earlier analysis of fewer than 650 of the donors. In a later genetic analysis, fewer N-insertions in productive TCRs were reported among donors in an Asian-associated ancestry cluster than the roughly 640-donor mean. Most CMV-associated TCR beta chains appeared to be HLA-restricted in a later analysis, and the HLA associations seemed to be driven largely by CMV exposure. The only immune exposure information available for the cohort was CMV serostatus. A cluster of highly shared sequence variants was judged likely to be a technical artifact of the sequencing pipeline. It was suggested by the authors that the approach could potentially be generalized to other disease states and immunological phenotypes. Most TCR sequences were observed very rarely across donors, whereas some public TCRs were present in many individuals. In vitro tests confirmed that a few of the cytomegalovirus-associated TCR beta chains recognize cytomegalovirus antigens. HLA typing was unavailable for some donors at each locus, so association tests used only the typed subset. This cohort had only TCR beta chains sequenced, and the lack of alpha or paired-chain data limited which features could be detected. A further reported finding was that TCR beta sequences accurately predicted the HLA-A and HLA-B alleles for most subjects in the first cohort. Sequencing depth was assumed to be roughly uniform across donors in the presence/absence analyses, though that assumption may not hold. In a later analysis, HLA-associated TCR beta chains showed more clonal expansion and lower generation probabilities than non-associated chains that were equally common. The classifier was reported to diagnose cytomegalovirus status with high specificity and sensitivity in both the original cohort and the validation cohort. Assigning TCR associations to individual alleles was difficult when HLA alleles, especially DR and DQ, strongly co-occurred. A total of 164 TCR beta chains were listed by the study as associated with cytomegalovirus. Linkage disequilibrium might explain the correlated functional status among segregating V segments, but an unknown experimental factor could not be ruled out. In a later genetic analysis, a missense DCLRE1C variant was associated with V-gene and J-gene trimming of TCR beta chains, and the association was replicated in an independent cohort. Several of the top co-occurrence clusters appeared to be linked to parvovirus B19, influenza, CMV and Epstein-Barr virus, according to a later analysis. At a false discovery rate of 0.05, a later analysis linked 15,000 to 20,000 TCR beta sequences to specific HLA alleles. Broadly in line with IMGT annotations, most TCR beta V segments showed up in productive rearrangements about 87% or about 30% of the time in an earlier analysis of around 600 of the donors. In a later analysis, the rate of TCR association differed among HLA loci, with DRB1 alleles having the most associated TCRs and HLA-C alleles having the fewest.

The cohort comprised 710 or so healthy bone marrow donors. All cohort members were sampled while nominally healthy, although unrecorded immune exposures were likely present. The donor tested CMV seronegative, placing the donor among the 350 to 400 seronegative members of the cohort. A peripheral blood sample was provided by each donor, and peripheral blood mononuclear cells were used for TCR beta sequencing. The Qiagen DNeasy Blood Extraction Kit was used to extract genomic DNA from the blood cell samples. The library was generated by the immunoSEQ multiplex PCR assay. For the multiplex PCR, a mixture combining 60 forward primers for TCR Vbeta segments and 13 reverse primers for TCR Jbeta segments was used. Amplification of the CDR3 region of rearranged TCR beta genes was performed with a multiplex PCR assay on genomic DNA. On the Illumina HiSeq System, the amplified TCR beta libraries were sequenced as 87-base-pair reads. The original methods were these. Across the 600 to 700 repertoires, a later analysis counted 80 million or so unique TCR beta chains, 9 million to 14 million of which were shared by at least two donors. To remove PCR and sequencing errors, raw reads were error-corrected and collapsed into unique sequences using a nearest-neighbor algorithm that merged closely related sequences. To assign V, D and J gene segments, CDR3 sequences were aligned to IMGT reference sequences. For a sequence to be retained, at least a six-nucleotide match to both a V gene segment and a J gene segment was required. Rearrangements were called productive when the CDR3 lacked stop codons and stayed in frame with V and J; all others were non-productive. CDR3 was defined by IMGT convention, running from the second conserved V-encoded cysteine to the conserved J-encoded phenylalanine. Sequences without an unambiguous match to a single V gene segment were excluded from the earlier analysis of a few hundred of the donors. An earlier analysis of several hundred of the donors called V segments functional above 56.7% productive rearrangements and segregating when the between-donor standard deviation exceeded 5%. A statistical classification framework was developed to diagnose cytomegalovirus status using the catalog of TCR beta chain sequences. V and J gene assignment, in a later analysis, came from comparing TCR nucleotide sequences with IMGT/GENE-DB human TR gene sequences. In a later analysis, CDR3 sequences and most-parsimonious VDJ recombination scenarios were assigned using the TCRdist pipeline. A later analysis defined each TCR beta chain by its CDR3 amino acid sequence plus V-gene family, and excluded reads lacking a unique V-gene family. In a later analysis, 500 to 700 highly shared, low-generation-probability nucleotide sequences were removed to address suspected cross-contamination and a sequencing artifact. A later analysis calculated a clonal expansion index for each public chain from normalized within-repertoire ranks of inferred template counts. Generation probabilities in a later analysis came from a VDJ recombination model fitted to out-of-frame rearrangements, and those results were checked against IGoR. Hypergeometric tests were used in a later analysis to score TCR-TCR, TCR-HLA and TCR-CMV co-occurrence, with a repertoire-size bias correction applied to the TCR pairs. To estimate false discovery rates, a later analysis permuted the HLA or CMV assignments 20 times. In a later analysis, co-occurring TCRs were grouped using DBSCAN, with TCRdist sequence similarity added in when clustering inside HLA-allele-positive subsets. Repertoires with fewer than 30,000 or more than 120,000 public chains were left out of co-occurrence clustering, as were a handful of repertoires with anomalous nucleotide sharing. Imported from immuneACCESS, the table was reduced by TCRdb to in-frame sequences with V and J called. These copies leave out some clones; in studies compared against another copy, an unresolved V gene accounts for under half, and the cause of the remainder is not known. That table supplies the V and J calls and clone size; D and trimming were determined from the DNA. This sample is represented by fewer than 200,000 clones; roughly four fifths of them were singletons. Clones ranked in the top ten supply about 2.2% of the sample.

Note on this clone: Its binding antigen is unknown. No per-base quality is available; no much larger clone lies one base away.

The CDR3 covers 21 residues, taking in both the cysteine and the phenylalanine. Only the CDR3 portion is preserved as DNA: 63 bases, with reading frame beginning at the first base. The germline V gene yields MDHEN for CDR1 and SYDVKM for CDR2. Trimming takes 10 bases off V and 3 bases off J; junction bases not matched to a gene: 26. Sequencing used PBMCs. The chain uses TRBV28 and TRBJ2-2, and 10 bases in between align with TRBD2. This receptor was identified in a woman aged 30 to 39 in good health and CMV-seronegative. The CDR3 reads CATGTSGGADLAHRDTGELFF. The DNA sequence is TGTGCCACAGGGACGAGCGGGGGGGCCGATCTGGCGCACAGAGACACCGGGGAGCTGTTTTTT.